A single sample is the source of the 8 T cell receptor beta chains below, sequenced in a study of molecular identifiers for immune sequencing clone quantification. TCRdb re-called the PCR reads with MiXCR, one entry per CDR3 protein. The sample shows about 320,000 distinct CDR3 sequences, around 21% of them seen only once. Material for sequencing was naive CD8+ T cells from blood, with Jurkat cell RNA spiked in. Subset described: FACS-sorted CD8+CD4-CCR7+CD45RA+ naive T cells. The origin of the receptors is a human donor in good health. Some libraries in this study had Jurkat cell RNA spiked in.

This clonotype has only a few counts. The CDR3 spells CASSLPGFTEAFF. The CDR3 region has the DNA TGTGCCAGCAGCTTACCGGGTTTTACTGAAGCTTTCTTT. The chain joins TRBV7-9 to TRBJ1-1; no definite D call. CDR3 length: 13 amino acids. Trimming cost V 2 bases and J 5 bases, with 9 bases left between them. Germline lookup yields CDR1 SEHNR and CDR2 FQNEAQ (reference sequence). Together with reference TRBV7-9 and TRBJ1-1, the CDR3 gives the full variable domain: DTGVSQNPRHKITKRGQNVTFRCDPISEHNRLYWYRQTLGQGPEFLTYFQNEAQLEKSRLLSDRFSAERPKGSFSTLEIQRTEQGDSAMYLCASSLPGFTEAFFGQGTRLTVV.

In the case of this clonotype: Possible read error: a much larger clone is one base away. The V call is TRBV20-1, the J call TRBJ2-7; 9 nucleotides line up with TRBD2. Germline V lookup: CDR1 DFQATT, CDR2 SNEGSKA (reference sequence). Trimming took 2 bases from V and 4 from J; bases not matched to a gene: 9. This CDR3 spans 15 amino acids. CDR3 DNA sequence: TGCAGTGCTAGAAATGCCCTAGCGGGGCCTTACGAGCAGTACTTC. Translation gives CSARNALAGPYEQYF.

This clonotype came up many times. The CDR3 is CASSFTGASNQPQHF. CDR3 DNA sequence: TGTGCCAGCAGCTTTACAGGGGCCTCCAATCAGCCCCAGCATTTT. The chain uses TRBV5-8 and TRBJ1-5; TRBD1 aligns across 7 bases. CDR3 length: 15 residues. V dropped 2 bases and J dropped 3; count of bases not matched to a gene: 5. CDR1 SGHTS and CDR2 YDEGEE come from the germline V gene. Looking up the rest from reference TRBV5-8 and TRBJ1-5 gives the full variable domain: EAGVTQSPTHLIKTRGQQATLRCSPISGHTSVYWYQQALGLGLQFLLWYDEGEERNRGNFPPRFSGRQFPNYSSELNVNALELEDSALYLCASSFTGASNQPQHFGDGTRLSIL.

This clonotype was detected only once. An end of the junction differs from the germline gene, which may be a read error. V is TRBV7-8 and J is TRBJ2-7; no clear D gene. The germline V gene encodes CDR1 SGHVS and CDR2 FQNEAQ. This CDR3 contains 16 residues. CDR3 amino acids: CASSLAPSATRSEQHF. Here the CDR3 DNA reads TGTGCCAGCAGCTTAGCTCCGTCGGCCACGAGGAGCGAGCAGCACTTC.

This clonotype was found a few times. This may come from a read error, since a much larger clone is one base off. This chain uses TRBV7-9 with TRBJ1-1; 9 nucleotides align to TRBD1. The CDR3 contains 15 residues. Germline loops: CDR1 SEHNR, CDR2 FQNEAQ (reference sequence). The V segment lost 5 bases and the J segment 8 bases; nucleotides outside the gene matches: 12. In DNA, the CDR3 is TGTGCCAGCAGCCCCCCCGGGACAGGGTTGATAGAAGCTTTCTTT. Protein: CASSPPGTGLIEAFF.

This clonotype was detected ten times or more. The genes are TRBV12-3 or TRBV12-4 and TRBJ2-7; TRBD2 might be the D (6 bases). Trimming took off 7 bases at V and 2 bases at J, with 21 bases between the two ends. The CDR3 consists of 16 residues. CDR3 nucleotide sequence: TGTGCCAGCACCCCCAGCCGGGAGCTGGGTCCCTACGAGCAGTACTTC. Translation: CASTPSRELGPYEQYF.

This clonotype was counted only a few times. The chain combines TRBV10-3 with TRBJ2-2; TRBD1 might be the D (6 bases). The CDR3 loop spans 13 amino acids. Germline V gives CDR1 ENHRY, CDR2 SYGVKD. V shed 5 bases and J shed 6 bases, with 10 bases lying between them. CDR3 sequence (DNA): TGTGCCATCAGTCTGGACAGTCCCGGGGAGCTGTTTTTT. It is translated as CAISLDSPGELFF.

There are many counts of this clonotype. V and J are TRBV28 and TRBJ1-5; D gene ambiguous. Germline V gives CDR1 MDHEN, CDR2 SYDVKM. The V and J ends lost 6 bases and 1 base respectively, with 13 bases between them. The length of the CDR3 is 15 residues. This chain's CDR3 is CASSPIKVSNQPQHF. The CDR3 DNA follows: TGTGCCAGCAGCCCTATTAAGGTCAGCAATCAGCCCCAGCATTTT. The full variable domain, in which reference TRBV28 and TRBJ1-5 provide the parts outside the CDR3, is DVKVTQSSRYLVKRTGEKVFLECVQDMDHENMFWYRQDPGLGLRLIYFSYDVKMKEKGDIPEGYSVSREKKERFSLILESASTNQTSMYLCASSPIKVSNQPQHFGDGTRLSIL.